A selection of T cell receptor beta chains follows, all from one sample in a study of graft-versus-host responses after intestinal transplantation. Profiling relied on immunoSEQ multiplex PCR, and the TCRdb table lists in-frame clones only, not all of them. Of about 17,000 clones in the sample, 30% to 40% were seen once. This specimen was alloreactive CD8+ T cells from a mixed lymphocyte reaction culture, taken before intestinal transplant. Source of these receptors: a human patient who received an intestinal transplant. The CDR3 runs from the conserved cysteine through the conserved F or W. D genes are given only for firm matches. Where a row states a size, it is once, few, many or the class of an expanded clone; other rows omit it.

CAISPGTGVGRATNEKLFF | TGTGCCATCAGTCCCGGGACAGGGGTCGGAAGGGCAACTAATGAAAAACTGTTTTTT | 19 | TRBV10-3 | few | TRBD1 | TRBJ1-4
CAGRGTEAFF | TGTGCCGGGCGAGGAACTGAAGCTTTCTTT | 10 | TRBV2 | NA | NA | TRBJ1-1
CASTPRHSPYEQYF | TGTGCCAGCACTCCCCGGCACAGCCCCTACGAGCAGTACTTC | 14 | TRBV6-5 | NA | NA | TRBJ2-7
CSVGGFGSSYEQYF | TGCAGCGTTGGGGGATTTGGTAGCTCCTACGAGCAGTACTTC | 14 | TRBV29-1 | NA | NA | TRBJ2-7
CASSQRPGQVYGYTF | TGTGCCAGCTCACAGAGACCGGGACAAGTGTATGGCTACACCTTC | 15 | TRBV18 | NA | NA | TRBJ1-2
CASGPGLAVREQYF | TGTGCCAGCGGCCCGGGACTAGCGGTCCGCGAGCAGTACTTC | 14 | TRBV27 | few | TRBD2 | TRBJ2-7
CATSRDRGGYGYTF | TGTGCCACCAGCAGAGATCGGGGGGGCTATGGCTACACCTTC | 14 | TRBV15 | NA | NA | TRBJ1-2
CASSSSISGTVRWEQYF | TGTGCCAGCAGTTCCTCAATTAGCGGGACCGTAAGATGGGAGCAGTACTTC | 17 | TRBV12-1 | NA | NA | TRBJ2-7
CASSLFLNSWVDTQYF | TGTGCCAGCAGCTTGTTTCTGAACTCTTGGGTGGATACGCAGTATTTT | 16 | TRBV5-8 | NA | NA | TRBJ2-3
CASSLIGTEGAVEQFF | TGTGCCAGCAGTTTAATTGGGACCGAAGGGGCAGTGGAGCAGTTCTTC | 16 | TRBV27 | NA | NA | TRBJ2-1